The 31 T cell receptor beta chains in this list originate from one sample, sequenced in a study of shared clonotypes between healthy human individuals. The method was immunoSEQ multiplex PCR; TCRdb's version includes in-frame clones alone and lacks a portion of them. The sample has about 1 million clones; about 75% are singletons. The sample comprised memory CD4+ T cells sorted from blood. The subset denotes: CD45RA-negative fraction. The origin of the receptors is a man between 18 and 35 years old in good health.

This sequence joins TRBV5-5 and TRBJ1-3, with unresolved D. This CDR3 spans 15 amino acids. Between the trimmed V and J ends, which lost 0 bases and 2 bases, there was a span of 9 bases. Germline CDR1 SGHKS, CDR2 YYEKEE (reference sequence). In nucleotides, the CDR3 is TGTGCCAGCAGCTTGGGGACGCGTGCTGGAAACACCATATATTTT. As protein: CASSLGTRAGNTIYF.

V and J are TRBV2 and TRBJ2-7; TRBD1 might be the D (6 bases). Germline-derived CDR1 and CDR2 are SNHLY and FYNNEI. This CDR3 is 11 amino acids long. Trimming removed 6 bases at V and 12 bases at J, with 15 bases between. The chain's CDR3 is CASSQDRWGYF. The CDR3 nucleotides are TGTGCCAGCAGCCAAGACAGGTGGGGGTACTTC.

V and J are TRBV5-1 and TRBJ2-7; D possibly matches TRBD1 or TRBD2 (5 bases each). In germline, CDR1 is SGHRS, CDR2 YFSETQ. Deletions cut 4 bases from V and 6 bases from J, with 20 bases between. The CDR3 has 15 residues. Here the CDR3 DNA reads TGCGCCAGCAGCATATCCGGGACCGAGGGTGGCGAGCAGTACTTC. Translated: CASSISGTEGGEQYF.

This clone was observed a handful of times. Different DNA sequences within this sample yield the same CDR3. CDR3: CASSSTDTQYF. The CDR3 nucleotides read TGTGCCAGCAGCTCCACAGATACGCAGTATTTT. The V call is TRBV7-2, the J call TRBJ2-3; D uncertain. The CDR3 runs 11 residues. Germline CDR1 and CDR2: SGHTA and FQGNSA. Between the trimmed V and J ends, which lost 4 bases and 2 bases, there was a span of 1 base.

This clone appeared a few times. The rearrangement uses TRBV7-2 and TRBJ1-2; tentatively, D is TRBD1 (6 bases). Germline CDR1 and CDR2: SGHTA and FQGNSA. The CDR3 extends over 12 amino acids. Trimming removed 3 bases at V and 8 bases at J, with 10 bases between. This CDR3 reads CASSFGGQGYTF. The CDR3 region has the DNA TGTGCCAGCAGCTTTGGGGGCCAGGGCTACACCTTC.

V and J are TRBV19 and TRBJ2-3; TRBD1 matches at 8 bases. The CDR3 spans 14 residues. Germline V gives CDR1 LNHDA, CDR2 SQIVND (reference sequence). Unmatched junction bases numbered 3, after V lost 6 bases and J lost 1 base. The CDR3 DNA follows: TGTGCCAGTAGAGGACAGGGACGCACAGATACGCAGTATTTT. Translating gives CASRGQGRTDTQYF. Combining the CDR3 with reference TRBV19 and TRBJ2-3 gives the whole variable domain DGGITQSPKYLFRKEGQNVTLSCEQNLNHDAMYWYRQDPGQGLRLIYYSQIVNDFQKGDIAEGYSVSREKKESFPLTVTSAQKNPTAFYLCASRGQGRTDTQYFGPGTRLTVL.

V usage is TRBV15 and J usage is TRBJ2-7, with TRBD2 matching over 10 bases. There are 17 residues in the CDR3. V lost 1 base, J lost 2 bases, and 8 bases stayed unmatched. From germline, CDR1 is LNHNV and CDR2 YYDKDF (reference sequence). The CDR3 nucleotides are TGTGCCACCAGCAGAGTGCTAGCGGGAGAGAAGGCCTACGAGCAGTACTTC. Translation: CATSRVLAGEKAYEQYF.

This sequence joins TRBV4-1 and TRBJ1-6; D not certain. The CDR3 is 13 amino acids. V shed 5 bases and J shed 11 bases, with 13 bases lying between them. Per germline, CDR1 MGHRA and CDR2 YSYEKL. In DNA form, the CDR3 reads TGCGCCAGCAGCTACCTGGGTTTTCCACCCCTCCACTTT. Translated: CASSYLGFPPLHF.

This clone was found a few times. J is TRBJ1-6 and V is TRBV9, with 7 nucleotides matching TRBD1. Germline CDR1 reads SGDLS; CDR2 reads YYNGEE. The CDR3 has 15 residues. Trimming at V came to 2 bases and at J to 6 bases, leaving 5 bases not matched to a gene. The CDR3 loop reads CASSVGQETNSPLHF. In nucleotides, the CDR3 is TGTGCCAGCAGCGTCGGACAGGAGACTAATTCACCCCTCCACTTT.

The chain is built from TRBV28 and TRBJ1-5, with no clear D. Germline CDR1 MDHEN, CDR2 SYDVKM. This CDR3 contains 14 residues. V was pared by 3 bases and J by 0 bases, with 6 bases between. CDR3 loop: CASSFPNSNQPQHF. Written as DNA, the CDR3 is TGTGCCAGCAGTTTTCCCAATAGCAATCAGCCCCAGCATTTT. Drawing the rest from reference TRBV28 and TRBJ1-5, the complete variable domain is DVKVTQSSRYLVKRTGEKVFLECVQDMDHENMFWYRQDPGLGLRLIYFSYDVKMKEKGDIPEGYSVSREKKERFSLILESASTNQTSMYLCASSFPNSNQPQHFGDGTRLSIL.

The chain is built from TRBV27 and TRBJ2-7, with TRBD1 matching 9 bases. CDR1 and CDR2 (germline): MNHEY, SMNVEV (reference sequence). The CDR3 is 14 amino acids. The ends lost 3 bases at V and 3 bases at J; junction bases unmatched: 3. The DNA of the CDR3 is TGTGCCAGCAGTTTGGGGACAGGGATCTACGAGCAGTACTTC. Amino acids: CASSLGTGIYEQYF.

The V gene is TRBV20-1, the J gene TRBJ2-1; D remains unclear. CDR1 is DFQATT, CDR2 SNEGSKA, per germline (reference sequence). V lost 6 bases and J 8 bases, leaving 11 bases between the germline ends. This CDR3 comprises 11 residues. The CDR3 DNA is TGCAGTGCCGAGAGTAAGGATGAGCAGTTCTTC. Amino acids: CSAESKDEQFF.

This sequence joins TRBV6-1 and TRBJ1-3; a possible D gene is TRBD1 (6 bases). There are 14 residues in the CDR3. V was pared by 8 bases and J by 1 base, with 12 bases between. Looked up from germline, CDR1 is MNHNS and CDR2 is SASEGT. The CDR3 DNA sequence: TGTGCCAGCTGGAGGGGGACTTCTGGAAACACCATATATTTT. This translates into CASWRGTSGNTIYF.

J is TRBJ2-1 and V is TRBV5-1; 10 bases agree with TRBD1. Germline-derived CDR1 and CDR2 are SGHRS and YFSETQ. The CDR3 is 17 amino acids. Germline trimming cut 5 bases from V and 7 bases from J; bases unmatched to any gene: 15. CDR3 bases: TGCGCCAGCAGTTTCGAGCCCCGGGACAGGGGTTTGAATGAGCAGTTCTTC. Residues: CASSFEPRDRGLNEQFF.

V usage is TRBV6-1 and J usage is TRBJ1-2, with a tentative D call TRBD1 (5 bases). This CDR3 spans 15 amino acids. V lost 1 base and J 1 base, leaving 10 bases between the germline ends. From germline, CDR1 is MNHNS and CDR2 SASEGT. The CDR3 bases are TGTGCCAGCAGTGAAGTTACAGGCCGTAACTATGGCTACACCTTC. Its protein is CASSEVTGRNYGYTF.

The rearrangement joins TRBV7-2 to TRBJ1-3; perhaps TRBD1 as D (5 bases). The length of the CDR3 is 12 residues. Germline CDR1 and CDR2: SGHTA and FQGNSA. V lost 8 bases and J 3 bases, leaving 8 bases between the germline ends. This CDR3 is CASGGFGNTIYF. The CDR3 coding sequence is TGTGCCAGCGGGGGGTTTGGAAACACCATATATTTT.

This rearrangement joins TRBV28 to TRBJ1-1, with D perhaps TRBD1 (5 bases). Trimming shortened V by 5 bases and J by 1 base, and 17 bases separated the two germline ends. Per the germline V gene, CDR1 is MDHEN and CDR2 is SYDVKM. CDR3 length: 16 amino acids. The CDR3 sequence is CASSIWWGEKNTEAFF. The CDR3 region has the DNA TGTGCCAGCAGTATTTGGTGGGGGGAGAAGAACACTGAAGCTTTCTTT. Complete variable domain (other parts from reference TRBV28 and TRBJ1-1): DVKVTQSSRYLVKRTGEKVFLECVQDMDHENMFWYRQDPGLGLRLIYFSYDVKMKEKGDIPEGYSVSREKKERFSLILESASTNQTSMYLCASSIWWGEKNTEAFFGQGTRLTVV.

This clone was seen once. The genes are TRBV18 and TRBJ1-1; D gene ambiguous. Between the trimmed V and J ends, which lost 3 bases and 2 bases, there was a span of 13 bases. Germline V gene lookup returns CDR1 KGHSH and CDR2 LQKENI. This CDR3 has 15 amino acids. The CDR3: CASSPRRVDNTEAFF. In nucleotides, the CDR3 is TGTGCCAGCTCACCCCGGAGGGTCGATAACACTGAAGCTTTCTTT.

The chain combines TRBV18 with TRBJ2-1; D gene unclear. Germline CDR1 reads KGHSH; CDR2 reads LQKENI. The CDR3 spans 14 residues. Trimming removed 0 bases from V and 1 base from J, with 4 bases in between. CDR3 coding DNA: TGTGCCAGCTCACCACCTCGGTCCTACAATGAGCAGTTCTTC. It yields the protein CASSPPRSYNEQFF.

This clone was observed a handful of times. The rearrangement joins TRBV6-6 to TRBJ2-2; TRBD2 aligns across 8 bases. Per the germline V gene, CDR1 is MNHNY and CDR2 is SVGAGI (reference sequence). The V segment lost 2 bases and the J segment 4 bases; nucleotides outside the gene matches: 6. This CDR3 has 16 amino acids. CDR3 in amino acids: CASSYGGTSVTGELFF. CDR3 coding DNA: TGTGCCAGCAGTTACGGAGGGACTAGTGTCACCGGGGAGCTGTTTTTT.

This clone has only one observation. J is TRBJ2-2 and V is TRBV2; no definite D call. Trimming took 0 bases from V and 6 from J, leaving 8 bases between them. The CDR3 runs to 14 residues. Germline V gene lookup returns CDR1 SNHLY and CDR2 FYNNEI. The CDR3 sequence: CASSEARFAGELFF. The CDR3, as DNA: TGTGCCAGCAGTGAAGCGCGGTTCGCCGGGGAGCTGTTTTTT. The full variable domain, with the rest looked up from reference TRBV2 and TRBJ2-2, is EPEVTQTPSHQVTQMGQEVILRCVPISNHLYFYWYRQILGQKVEFLVSFYNNEISEKSEIFDDQFSVERPDGSNFTLKIRSTKLEDSAMYFCASSEARFAGELFFGEGSRLTVL.

Only a few counts were recorded for this clone. The V gene is TRBV7-9, the J gene TRBJ1-5; D is possibly TRBD1 (5 bases). Trimming cost V 5 bases and J 1 base, with 15 bases left between them. CDR1 and CDR2 from the germline V gene are SEHNR and FQNEAQ (reference sequence). The CDR3 has 16 amino acids. The CDR3 sequence is CASSLGTATSNQPQHF. CDR3 sequence (DNA): TGTGCCAGCAGCCTGGGGACTGCAACCAGCAATCAGCCCCAGCATTTT.

This chain joins TRBV7-9 and TRBJ1-2; D is unresolved. Per germline, CDR1 SEHNR and CDR2 FQNEAQ (reference sequence). V was clipped by 5 bases and J by 2 bases, with 9 bases between them. CDR3 size: 13 residues. CDR3: CASSVDANYGYTF. DNA for the CDR3: TGTGCCAGCAGCGTGGACGCGAACTATGGCTACACCTTC.

The chain joins TRBV28 to TRBJ1-3; D gene unclear. This CDR3 contains 12 residues. The germline V gene encodes CDR1 MDHEN and CDR2 SYDVKM. The ends were cut back, 7 bases at V and 3 bases at J, with 7 bases in the middle. CDR3 sequence (DNA): TGTGCCAGCATAGGGAGTGGAAACACCATATATTTT. Translating gives CASIGSGNTIYF.

The table lists this clone with a few counts. The chain joins TRBV2 to TRBJ2-1; the match to TRBD2 covers 8 bases. In germline, CDR1 is SNHLY, CDR2 FYNNEI. The J segment lost 5 bases and the V segment lost 7 bases, leaving 1 base of the junction unmatched. This CDR3 region has 12 residues. The CDR3 sequence is CASMRGDNEQFF. CDR3 nucleotide sequence: TGTGCCAGCATGCGGGGGGACAATGAGCAGTTCTTC.

The rearrangement uses TRBV5-1 and TRBJ2-7; D may be TRBD1 (7 bases). This CDR3 comprises 15 residues. Deletions cut 0 bases from V and 2 bases from J, with 12 bases between. CDR1 and CDR2 (germline): SGHRS, YFSETQ. The CDR3 reads CASSLAQGGPYEQYF. For the CDR3, the DNA is TGCGCCAGCAGCTTGGCCCAGGGGGGCCCCTACGAGCAGTACTTC.

The rearrangement joins TRBV18 to TRBJ2-2; D gene uncertain. V lost 0 bases to trimming and J lost 2 bases, with 10 bases between them. The CDR3 totals 16 residues. CDR1 and CDR2 from the germline V gene are KGHSH and LQKENI. The CDR3 protein is CASSPPGQRNTGELFF. Here the CDR3 DNA reads TGTGCCAGCTCACCACCAGGGCAGAGAAACACCGGGGAGCTGTTTTTT.

The chain combines TRBV7-2 with TRBJ1-2; D unclear. This CDR3 has 12 amino acids. Trimming left V 5 bases short and J 8 bases short, with 12 bases between. Germline CDR1 and CDR2: SGHTA and FQGNSA. Written as DNA, the CDR3 is TGTGCCAGCAGCCAAGTTACGAGGGGCTACACCTTC. This sequence encodes CASSQVTRGYTF.

This clone has only a few counts. The sample holds other DNA sequences that translate to the same CDR3. This sequence joins TRBV18 and TRBJ1-6; D is uncertain. Per the germline V gene, CDR1 is KGHSH and CDR2 is LQKENI. This CDR3 spans 12 amino acids. The ends were cut back, 3 bases at V and 7 bases at J, with 4 bases in the middle. DNA of the CDR3: TGTGCCAGCTCACCTGGAAATTCACCCCTCCACTTT. Amino acids: CASSPGNSPLHF.

J is TRBJ1-4 and V is TRBV15; the D is unclear. In germline, CDR1 is LNHNV, CDR2 YYDKDF (reference sequence). V lost 0 bases to trimming and J lost 5 bases, with 7 bases between them. This CDR3 spans 14 amino acids. The CDR3 DNA is TGTGCCACCAGCAGAGATCTACAGAATGAAAAACTGTTTTTT. Its translation: CATSRDLQNEKLFF.

The chain carries TRBV28 and TRBJ2-5; no definite D call. The V end lost 7 bases, the J end lost 0 bases, and 15 bases lay between the germline ends. The CDR3 covers 15 residues. Germline values: CDR1 MDHEN, CDR2 SYDVKM. CDR3: CASIPSGQNQETQYF. CDR3 bases: TGTGCCAGCATTCCCTCCGGTCAGAACCAAGAGACCCAGTACTTC.